These T cell receptor beta chains were read from a single sample in a study of regulatory T cells in long-lasting Graves disease. TCRdb recomputed calls from the multiplex PCR reads with MiXCR, one row per CDR3 protein. The profile shows 500,000 to 800,000 distinct CDR3 sequences, around 30% of them singletons. The specimen was peripheral blood mononuclear cells (PBMCs), collected when the disease was refractory, from a patient treated with antithyroid drugs. The receptors shown here come from a female donor with Graves disease. Each CDR3 is given with its conserved first and last residue. Each record gives: J gene, D gene, clone size, V gene, CDR3 DNA, CDR3 protein. D genes are given only for firm matches. Size is omitted from some rows. Given values are once, few, many or a class for expanded clones.

J gene: TRBJ1-1; D gene: .; clone size: few; V gene: TRBV3-1; CDR3 DNA: TGTGCCAGCAGCCAAGCCAGGGCGGACGAAGCTTTCTTT; CDR3 protein: CASSQARADEAFF
J gene: TRBJ2-7; D gene: TRBD1; clone size: many; V gene: TRBV28; CDR3 DNA: TGTGCCAGCAGTCCGACAGGGGTAAACTACGAGCAGTACTTC; CDR3 protein: CASSPTGVNYEQYF
J gene: TRBJ2-4; D gene: .; clone size: .; V gene: TRBV5-1; CDR3 DNA: TGCGCCAGCAGGCCCAGCTCGGTAAACATTCAGTACTTC; CDR3 protein: CASRPSSVNIQYF
J gene: TRBJ1-5; D gene: .; clone size: .; V gene: TRBV6-1; CDR3 DNA: TGTGCCAGCAGTAATCCCGCGGGGCCCCAGCATTTT; CDR3 protein: CASSNPAGPQHF
J gene: TRBJ2-7; D gene: TRBD1; clone size: .; V gene: TRBV19; CDR3 DNA: TGTGCCAGTAAGCCGGGACAGTATTCCTACGAGCAGTACTTC; CDR3 protein: CASKPGQYSYEQYF
J gene: TRBJ1-5; D gene: .; clone size: once; V gene: TRBV28; CDR3 DNA: TGTGCCTGCAGTGAGAATTTCAATCAGCCCCAGCATTTT; CDR3 protein: CACSENFNQPQHF
J gene: TRBJ1-5; D gene: .; clone size: .; V gene: TRBV11-2; CDR3 DNA: TGTGCCAGCAGCCCCCCCGGGAAGGGCAATCAGCCCCAGCATTTT; CDR3 protein: CASSPPGKGNQPQHF
J gene: TRBJ1-5; D gene: .; clone size: .; V gene: TRBV19; CDR3 DNA: TGTGCCAGTAGTCCCCCTCCCGGGGCTCAGCCCCAGCATTTT; CDR3 protein: CASSPPPGAQPQHF
J gene: TRBJ1-4; D gene: .; clone size: .; V gene: TRBV2; CDR3 DNA: TGTGCCAGCAGTGAGGAGCCAGGAGAAAAACTGTTTTTT; CDR3 protein: CASSEEPGEKLFF
J gene: TRBJ2-5; D gene: TRBD2; clone size: .; V gene: TRBV20-1; CDR3 DNA: TGCAGTGCTAGAGATCCTAGCGGGACTGGGGTGACCCAGTACTTC; CDR3 protein: CSARDPSGTGVTQYF
J gene: TRBJ1-4; D gene: TRBD1; clone size: few; V gene: TRBV7-2; CDR3 DNA: TGTGCCAGCAGCTCGGACAGGGGGGTGGGCGAAAAACTGTTTTTT; CDR3 protein: CASSSDRGVGEKLFF
J gene: TRBJ1-2; D gene: TRBD1; clone size: many; V gene: TRBV12-3/TRBV12-4; CDR3 DNA: TGTGCCAGCAGTTCGGACAGGAACTATGGCTACACCTTC; CDR3 protein: CASSSDRNYGYTF
J gene: TRBJ1-2; D gene: .; clone size: .; V gene: TRBV29-1; CDR3 DNA: TGCAGCGTTGAGGATCTCACCTGGGGCTACACCTTC; CDR3 protein: CSVEDLTWGYTF
J gene: TRBJ1-1; D gene: .; clone size: once; V gene: TRBV30; CDR3 DNA: TGTGCCCACCAGGGGAGGGCTGAAGCTTTCTTT; CDR3 protein: CAHQGRAEAFF
J gene: TRBJ2-2; D gene: .; clone size: .; V gene: TRBV30; CDR3 DNA: TGTGCCTGGCGGAACGCGAACACCGGGGAGCTGTTTTTT; CDR3 protein: CAWRNANTGELFF
J gene: TRBJ1-1; D gene: .; clone size: .; V gene: TRBV14; CDR3 DNA: TGTGCCAGCAGCCCCCGAGTCAAAATGAACACTGAAGCTTTCTTT; CDR3 protein: CASSPRVKMNTEAFF
J gene: TRBJ2-5; D gene: .; clone size: .; V gene: TRBV6-1; CDR3 DNA: TGTGCCAGCAGTGAATCGGCAGGGGCTAGAGAGACCCAGTGCTTC; CDR3 protein: CASSESAGARETQCF